One and the same sample provided the 20 T cell receptor beta chains below, sequenced in a study of vaccination and CD4 T cells after COVID-19. Sample treatment: 10-day PBMC culture with coronavirus spike peptide pools or control peptides (ViraFEST assay). Antigens of these TCRs are unknown. The Oncomine TCR Beta short-read assay generated sequence data from the DNA of cultured CD4+ T cells. MiXCR was run by TCRdb on the PCR reads, yielding one entry per CDR3 protein. The sample lists 20,000 to 25,000 distinct CDR3 sequences, under 80% seen once, with approximately 22% in the top ten. This specimen consisted of CD4+ T cells from blood, cultured in vitro, obtained before SARS-CoV-2 vaccination. The source is a human donor who received a COVID-19 vaccine.

This clonotype has a handful of counts. The rearrangement joins TRBV6-1 to TRBJ1-6, with D perhaps matching TRBD1 (5 bases). The CDR3 consists of 15 residues. Germline V gives CDR1 MNHNS, CDR2 SASEGT. The V end lost 5 bases, the J end lost 10 bases, and 18 bases lay between the germline ends. The DNA of the CDR3 is TGTGCCAGCAGTCTTTCGATAGGGGAGGACTCACCCCTCCACTTT. Residues: CASSLSIGEDSPLHF.

V is TRBV24-1 and J is TRBJ2-5; TRBD1 matches at 8 bases. The CDR3 runs 15 residues. The germline CDR1 and CDR2 sequences are KGHDR and SFDVKD. Germline trimming cut 4 bases from V and 4 bases from J; bases unmatched to any gene: 7. CDR3 sequence: CATSDPTGGRETQYF. The CDR3 region has the DNA TGTGCCACCAGTGACCCAACAGGGGGTCGAGAGACCCAGTACTTC.

This sequence joins TRBV7-2 and TRBJ2-5, with D unclear. CDR1 is SGHTA and CDR2 is FQGNSA in the germline V gene. Trimming took off 1 base at V and 2 bases at J, with 8 bases between the two ends. This CDR3 region has 14 residues. The CDR3 DNA follows: TGTGCCAGCAGCTTAGTTAGCACTCAAGAGACCCAGTACTTC. It translates to CASSLVSTQETQYF.

The chain uses TRBV15 and TRBJ1-2; unclear D gene. Trimming shortened V by 0 bases and J by 7 bases, and 15 bases separated the two germline ends. This CDR3 region has 15 residues. In germline, CDR1 is LNHNV, CDR2 YYDKDF (reference sequence). This CDR3 is CATSRDKWLDSGYTF. The DNA of the CDR3 is TGTGCCACCAGCAGAGATAAATGGTTGGACTCTGGCTACACCTTC. Together with reference TRBV15 and TRBJ1-2, the CDR3 gives the full variable domain: DAMVIQNPRYQVTQFGKPVTLSCSQTLNHNVMYWYQQKSSQAPKLLFHYYDKDFNNEADTPDNFQSRRPNTSFCFLDIRSPGLGDTAMYLCATSRDKWLDSGYTFGSGTRLTVV.

The rearrangement links TRBV25-1 to TRBJ1-4; D call uncertain. The V and J ends lost 4 bases and 6 bases respectively, with 9 bases between them. Germline V gene data show CDR1 as MGHDK and CDR2 as SYGVNS. The CDR3 is 13 residues long. This CDR3 is CASSVVDDEKLFF. In DNA form, the CDR3 reads TGTGCCAGCAGTGTCGTAGATGATGAAAAACTGTTTTTT.

The J gene is TRBJ2-3, the V gene TRBV5-1, with unresolved D. V lost 0 bases and J lost 0, with 2 bases in between. There are 13 residues in the CDR3. The germline CDR1 and CDR2 sequences are SGHRS and YFSETQ. Here the CDR3 reads CASSLGSTDTQYF. For the CDR3, the DNA is TGCGCCAGCAGCTTGGGGAGCACAGATACGCAGTATTTT.

The chain combines TRBV2 with TRBJ1-1; perhaps TRBD1 as D (6 bases). Germline V gives CDR1 SNHLY, CDR2 FYNNEI. The V gene lost 6 bases and the J gene lost 3 bases, with 11 bases spanning the gap. The CDR3 sequence is 13 residues long. CDR3 in DNA: TGTGCCAGCAGGGTTAACAGGGACACTGAAGCTTTCTTT. Translated, it gives CASRVNRDTEAFF.

The V and J genes are TRBV24-1 and TRBJ1-5; weak D call: TRBD1 (5 bases). Deletions cut 3 bases from V and 2 bases from J, with 10 bases between. The V gene's germline CDR1 is KGHDR and CDR2 SFDVKD. The CDR3 is 15 residues long. The CDR3 sequence: CATSDPAGGNQPQHF. The CDR3 coding sequence is TGTGCCACCAGTGATCCAGCGGGGGGCAATCAGCCCCAGCATTTT.

The J gene is TRBJ1-4, the V gene TRBV7-9; possibly TRBD1 for D (5 bases). The CDR3 consists of 22 residues. The V end was cut by 1 base, the J end by 2 bases, with 29 bases between. Germline lookup yields CDR1 SEHNR and CDR2 FQNEAQ (reference sequence). The CDR3: CASSLGGLLTRQGRETNEKLFF. CDR3 bases: TGTGCCAGCAGCTTAGGGGGACTTTTAACTCGGCAGGGAAGAGAGACTAATGAAAAACTGTTTTTT.

The V call is TRBV2, the J call TRBJ2-7, with D possibly matching TRBD2 (6 bases). CDR1 is SNHLY, CDR2 FYNNEI, per germline. V lost 7 bases and J lost 7, with 20 bases in between. The CDR3 runs to 14 residues. The CDR3 here is CASIRAGPTGEQYF. CDR3 DNA sequence: TGTGCCAGCATTAGAGCGGGCCCGACCGGTGAGCAGTACTTC.

The J gene is TRBJ2-3, the V gene TRBV12-3 or TRBV12-4; perhaps TRBD1 as D (6 bases). V lost 5 bases to trimming and J lost 1 base, with 13 bases between them. The CDR3 runs to 15 residues. Here the CDR3 reads CASSPGDTRTDTQYF. The CDR3 DNA reads as TGTGCCAGCAGTCCCGGGGACACCCGCACAGATACGCAGTATTTT.

This chain connects TRBV29-1 to TRBJ2-2, with D perhaps matching TRBD1 (5 bases). The length of the CDR3 is 13 residues. Trimming removed 7 bases from V and 8 bases from J, with 17 bases in between. Germline values: CDR1 SQVTM, CDR2 ANQGSEA. This chain's CDR3 is CSAEPVTGGELFF. Here the CDR3 DNA reads TGCAGCGCCGAACCCGTCACAGGAGGGGAGCTGTTTTTT.

This clonotype occurred a few times. This rearrangement joins TRBV12-3 or TRBV12-4 to TRBJ2-3; D is ambiguous. This CDR3 comprises 13 residues. Trimming shortened V by 1 base and J by 8 bases, and 10 bases separated the two germline ends. In nucleotides, the CDR3 is TGTGCCAGCAGTTTAGAAGCGAGTTCTACGCAGTATTTT. Amino acid sequence: CASSLEASSTQYF.

This chain links TRBV19 with TRBJ1-1; 7 bases line up with TRBD1. The J segment lost 3 bases and the V segment lost 3 bases, leaving 16 bases of the junction unmatched. The CDR3 length is 18 residues. Germline lookup yields CDR1 LNHDA and CDR2 SQIVND (reference sequence). The CDR3 is CASSMGGANRGGYTEAFF. The CDR3 DNA reads TGTGCCAGTAGTATGGGGGGGGCCAACAGGGGAGGTTACACTGAAGCTTTCTTT.

The V call is TRBV20-1, the J call TRBJ1-1; D is possibly TRBD1 (6 bases). The CDR3 runs to 14 residues. The V gene lost 0 bases and the J gene lost 1 base, with 9 bases spanning the gap. CDR1 and CDR2 (germline): DFQATT, SNEGSKA (reference sequence). CDR3 protein: CSARDPDRNTEAFF. CDR3 bases: TGCAGTGCTAGAGATCCGGACAGGAACACTGAAGCTTTCTTT.

CDR3 sequence: CASSPSTGFGTEAFF. CDR3 nucleotides: TGTGCCAGCAGCCCCTCGACAGGGTTTGGCACTGAAGCTTTCTTT. J is TRBJ1-1 and V is TRBV12-3 or TRBV12-4; TRBD1 matches at 7 bases. The V segment lost 6 bases and the J segment 4 bases; nucleotides outside the gene matches: 11. The CDR3 consists of 15 residues.

This chain joins TRBV7-9 and TRBJ2-7, with 7 bases fitting TRBD1. Germline V CDR1 and CDR2: SEHNR, FQNEAQ (reference sequence). The CDR3 runs to 16 residues. V was pared by 6 bases and J by 3 bases, with 14 bases of the junction left unmatched. Here the CDR3 DNA reads TGTGCCAGCAGATTCGGGACAGCCTCACGGAACTACGAGCAGTACTTC. Translating it yields CASRFGTASRNYEQYF.

The chain uses TRBV7-8 and TRBJ2-1, with a possible D match to TRBD2 (5 bases). Germline V gene lookup returns CDR1 SGHVS and CDR2 FQNEAQ. Trimming took off 2 bases at V and 7 bases at J, with 9 bases between the two ends. The CDR3 is made up of 13 amino acids. Here the CDR3 DNA reads TGTGCCAGCAGCTTATCGAGGGAAAATGAGCAGTTCTTC. Amino acid sequence: CASSLSRENEQFF.

The chain uses TRBV30 and TRBJ1-1, with D unresolved. The V gene lost 0 bases and the J gene lost 4 bases, with 15 bases spanning the gap. This CDR3 has 15 residues. Germline V gene sequence: CDR1 GTSNPN, CDR2 SVGIG (reference sequence). The CDR3 DNA reads as TGTGCCTGGAGTGTACTCCCTAACAAGGGCACTGAAGCTTTCTTT. It specifies CAWSVLPNKGTEAFF.

V is TRBV5-4 and J is TRBJ1-1; 7 nucleotides align to TRBD1. This CDR3 contains 14 residues. With 0 bases clipped from V and 5 bases from J, the junction kept 4 bases outside the gene matches. Germline-derived CDR1 and CDR2 are SGHNT and YYREEE (reference sequence). The CDR3 protein is CASSLEGGRTEAFF. Here the CDR3 DNA reads TGTGCCAGCAGCTTGGAAGGGGGCAGAACTGAAGCTTTCTTT.